This T cell receptor beta chain was identified in a study of blood T cells in healthy people across ages. Findings and limits, study-wide: With donor CMV status unknown, expanded clonotype changes were possibly confounded.

A sample-barcoded 5' primer and a J-beta primer mix were used in a second PCR of about 7 to 12 cycles. MiXCR was run by TCRdb on the 5' RACE reads, yielding one entry per CDR3 protein. The sample comprises hundreds of thousands of distinct CDR3 sequences, around 49% of which are singletons, and 25% to 35% rests with the top ten. The V gene's germline CDR1 is SNHLY and CDR2 FYNNEI. The germline V and J ends were trimmed by 6 bases and 4 bases, with 17 bases remaining between them. The CDR3 is made up of 15 amino acids. Comment on this clonotype: What it binds is not known.

The genes are TRBV2 and TRBJ2-3; possible D gene TRBD1, 6 bases. Sequencing input: blood. The sequence was obtained from a woman aged 55-70 years in good health. The CDR3 is CASSPGGSLADTQYF. CDR3 sequence (DNA): TGTGCCAGCAGCCCTGGGGGCTCCCTAGCAGATACGCAGTATTTT.